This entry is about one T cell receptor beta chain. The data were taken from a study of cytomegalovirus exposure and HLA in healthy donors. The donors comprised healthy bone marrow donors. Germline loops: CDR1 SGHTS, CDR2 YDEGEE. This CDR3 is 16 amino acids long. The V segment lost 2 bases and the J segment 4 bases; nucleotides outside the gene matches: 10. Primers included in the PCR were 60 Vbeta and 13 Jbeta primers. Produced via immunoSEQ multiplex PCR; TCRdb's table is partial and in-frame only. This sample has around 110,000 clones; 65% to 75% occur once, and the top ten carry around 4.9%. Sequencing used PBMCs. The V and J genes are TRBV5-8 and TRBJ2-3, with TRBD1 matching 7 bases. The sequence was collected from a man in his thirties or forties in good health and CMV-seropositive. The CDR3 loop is CASSLLDRINPDTQYF. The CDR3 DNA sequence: TGTGCCAGCAGCTTATTGGACAGGATAAACCCAGATACGCAGTATTTT.